The entry below gives a single T cell receptor beta chain sequence along with its context. The sample originates from a study of technical replicates of blood from a few donors. Germline V gene data show CDR1 as SQVTM and CDR2 as ANQGSEA. This CDR3 is 11 amino acids long. V lost 1 base and J lost 5, with 3 bases in between. Method: immunoSEQ multiplex PCR; TCRdb's copy keeps in-frame clones and lacks some. The table lists about 66,000 clones, almost 95% of them singletons. This sequence joins TRBV29-1 and TRBJ2-1; D is unclear. Material for sequencing was T cells isolated from PBMCs. The receptor comes from a human donor in good health. The CDR3 reads CSVEVDNEQFF. The DNA of the CDR3 is TGCAGCGTTGAAGTAGACAATGAGCAGTTCTTC.